Listed here are 22 T cell receptor beta chains from one sample, sequenced in a study of T cells in localized non-small cell lung cancer. Generated by immunoSEQ multiplex PCR, the TCRdb table keeps only in-frame clones and is missing some. The sample records 1,500 to 2,000 clones, roughly 19% being singletons. The material sequenced was normal lung tissue next to the tumor, taken before any cancer treatment. Receptors were obtained from a female donor over 55 with stage I lung adenocarcinoma.

The J gene is TRBJ2-1, the V gene TRBV11-3, with TRBD1 matching 9 bases. V dropped 6 bases and J dropped 5; count of bases not matched to a gene: 11. The CDR3 covers 16 residues. Germline CDR1 is SGHNT and CDR2 is YENEEA. CDR3 protein: CASSTTFRDRDNEQFF. The CDR3 nucleotides read TGTGCCAGCAGTACTACATTCAGGGACAGGGACAATGAGCAGTTCTTC.

V usage is TRBV6-1 and J usage is TRBJ2-3; D might be TRBD1 or TRBD2, each matching 5 bases. V lost 1 base and J lost 0, with 5 bases in between. The CDR3 spans 14 residues. Per germline, CDR1 MNHNS and CDR2 SASEGT. CDR3 amino acids: CASSEGDSTDTQYF. The DNA for the CDR3 is TGTGCCAGCAGTGAAGGGGACAGCACAGATACGCAGTATTTT.

The V gene is TRBV19, the J gene TRBJ1-2; tentative D call: TRBD1 (6 bases). The CDR3 is made up of 13 amino acids. Germline V lookup: CDR1 LNHDA, CDR2 SQIVND (reference sequence). V was shortened by 10 bases and J by 4 bases, with 16 bases between the two germline ends. CDR3 DNA sequence: TGTGCCACCCTTCGACAGGTCTTCTATGGCTACACCTTC. Its protein product is CATLRQVFYGYTF.

V is TRBV28 and J is TRBJ1-2; 8 bases line up with TRBD1. Germline V gives CDR1 MDHEN, CDR2 SYDVKM. The CDR3 spans 14 residues. With V trimmed by 8 bases and J by 4 bases, 9 bases remained unmatched. This CDR3 is CASLSGDRIYGYTF. CDR3 bases: TGTGCCAGCCTCTCGGGGGACAGGATCTATGGCTACACCTTC.

The chain has TRBV5-1 and TRBJ2-7, with 9 bases matching TRBD1. The CDR3 has 18 amino acids. V shed 4 bases, J shed 5 bases, and the junction held 19 bases outside the gene matches. The germline CDR1 and CDR2 sequences are SGHRS and YFSETQ. CDR3: CASSRSGTGSFGFNEQYF. DNA for the CDR3: TGCGCCAGCAGCCGATCCGGGACAGGGTCTTTTGGTTTTAACGAGCAGTACTTC.

This clone is classed as large. The rearrangement joins TRBV9 to TRBJ2-3; D perhaps matches TRBD1 (5 bases). The V gene lost 3 bases and the J gene lost 2 bases, with 7 bases spanning the gap. The germline V gene encodes CDR1 SGDLS and CDR2 YYNGEE. The CDR3 length is 13 residues. This CDR3 reads CASSAGHTDTQYF. The CDR3, as DNA: TGTGCCAGCAGCGCAGGACACACAGATACGCAGTATTTT.

This clone qualifies as large (0.1 to 1%). J is TRBJ2-7 and V is TRBV18; unclear D gene. The CDR3 has 12 amino acids. V gave up 5 bases and J gave up 0 bases, with 5 bases separating them. CDR1 KGHSH and CDR2 LQKENI come from the germline V gene. CDR3 bases: TGTGCCAGCTCAGGCTCCTCCTACGAGCAGTACTTC. This sequence encodes CASSGSSYEQYF.

The DNA for the CDR3 is TGTGCCAGCAGCTTAGATGCGGGGTCAAACTATGGCTACACCTTC. Its translation: CASSLDAGSNYGYTF. This rearrangement joins TRBV11-3 to TRBJ1-2, with D uncertain. The V and J ends lost 0 bases and 2 bases respectively, with 10 bases between them. This CDR3 has 15 residues. Germline V gene lookup returns CDR1 SGHNT and CDR2 YENEEA.

This clone occurred a few times. The chain couples TRBV19 to TRBJ1-4; D is unclear. The germline CDR1 and CDR2 sequences are LNHDA and SQIVND (reference sequence). The CDR3 sequence is 15 residues long. Trimming shortened V by 0 bases and J by 7 bases, and 12 bases separated the two germline ends. CDR3 sequence reads: CASSIDLRAGEKLFF. CDR3 in DNA: TGTGCCAGTAGTATAGATCTCAGAGCAGGTGAAAAACTGTTTTTT.

This clone rates as medium-sized (0.01 to 0.1%). The V and J genes are TRBV11-3 and TRBJ2-2, with 9 positions matching TRBD1. The CDR3 consists of 15 residues. From germline, CDR1 is SGHNT and CDR2 YENEEA. The trim removed 5 bases at V and 6 bases at J, leaving 7 bases unmatched. CDR3 in amino acids: CASSTGTGFAGELFF. Written as DNA, the CDR3 is TGTGCCAGCAGCACCGGGACAGGGTTTGCCGGGGAGCTGTTTTTT.

This sequence joins TRBV11-3 and TRBJ2-3; 12 nucleotides agree with TRBD2. This CDR3 has 18 amino acids. V gave up 2 bases and J gave up 2 bases; unmatched junction bases: 8. The germline CDR1 and CDR2 sequences are SGHNT and YENEEA. This chain's CDR3 is CASSLLAGGPVHTDTQYF. Here the CDR3 DNA reads TGTGCCAGCAGCTTACTAGCGGGGGGGCCGGTCCACACAGATACGCAGTATTTT.

CDR3 in DNA: TGTGCCAGTAGCAGGAGGGGGGAATACAATGAGCAGTTCTTC. Translated: CASSRRGEYNEQFF. This chain links TRBV19 with TRBJ2-1; D is possibly TRBD1 or TRBD2 (6 bases each). The CDR3 covers 14 residues. Germline CDR1 reads LNHDA; CDR2 reads SQIVND (reference sequence). Trimming pared 6 bases from V and 4 bases from J, leaving 13 bases between.

This clone was counted a few times. This chain joins TRBV6-8 and TRBJ1-1; D gene ambiguous. V shed 5 bases and J shed 0 bases, with 7 bases lying between them. The CDR3 sequence is 13 residues long. Germline V lookup: CDR1 MNHGY, CDR2 SAAAGT. The CDR3 DNA follows: TGTGCCAGCAGTGGCCAGATGAACACTGAAGCTTTCTTT. Protein: CASSGQMNTEAFF.

By its share, this clone is medium-sized. The chain couples TRBV11-3 to TRBJ1-6; D uncertain. The germline CDR1 and CDR2 sequences are SGHNT and YENEEA. This CDR3 is 15 amino acids long. The V gene lost 5 bases and the J gene lost 7 bases, with 15 bases spanning the gap. CDR3 bases: TGTGCCAGCAGCCCCACCCCGAATGTGAATTCACCCCTCCACTTT. This gives the protein CASSPTPNVNSPLHF.

By share, this clone counts as medium-sized (0.01 to 0.1%). The chain links TRBV11-3 to TRBJ1-2; D gene ambiguous. The ends were cut back, 2 bases at V and 1 base at J, with 23 bases in the middle. Germline CDR1 and CDR2: SGHNT and YENEEA. The length of the CDR3 is 19 residues. The DNA for the CDR3 is TGTGCCAGCAGCTTATTCGGCCCGGCGGCCCCGCTATATAACTATGGCTACACCTTC. Protein: CASSLFGPAAPLYNYGYTF.

The chain couples TRBV18 to TRBJ1-1; D might be TRBD1 (6 bases). This CDR3 has 16 amino acids. CDR1 KGHSH and CDR2 LQKENI come from the germline V gene. The V and J ends lost 3 bases and 3 bases respectively, with 17 bases between them. CDR3 sequence (DNA): TGTGCCAGCTCACCCTATGACAGGTCGGGCGACACTGAAGCTTTCTTT. Amino acids: CASSPYDRSGDTEAFF.

The chain combines TRBV12-5 with TRBJ1-2; D unclear. Trimming removed 7 bases at V and 4 bases at J, with 19 bases between. CDR3 length: 15 amino acids. The V gene's germline CDR1 is LGHNT and CDR2 FRNRAP. The CDR3 bases are TGTGCTAGTGCTCGGGAGGCAGGCGGACTCTATGGCTACACCTTC. It specifies CASAREAGGLYGYTF.

V gene TRBV25-1 combines with J gene TRBJ2-3; D remains unclear. Per the germline V gene, CDR1 is MGHDK and CDR2 is SYGVNS. CDR3 length: 14 residues. Trimming stripped 6 bases from V and 3 bases from J, with 13 bases between. DNA of the CDR3: TGTGCCAGCAGAGGTTCTCTCGAGACAGATACGCAGTATTTT. Encoded protein: CASRGSLETDTQYF.

In its sample, this clone was seen a few times. The chain carries TRBV11-3 and TRBJ2-1, with TRBD2 matching over 9 bases. Germline loops: CDR1 SGHNT, CDR2 YENEEA. The CDR3 has 16 residues. V trimming: 1 base; J trimming: 8 bases; junction bases outside the gene matches: 9. In nucleotides, the CDR3 is TGTGCCAGCAGCTTAGGTTACGCGGGGGGGCCCTATGAGCAGTTCTTC. Protein: CASSLGYAGGPYEQFF.

This clone showed up just once. V and J are TRBV10-2 and TRBJ2-2; no reliable D call. The V gene's germline CDR1 is WSHSY and CDR2 SAAADI. This CDR3 comprises 12 residues. The V and J ends lost 6 bases and 6 bases respectively, with 8 bases between them. In DNA, the CDR3 is TGCGCCAGCAGCCCCACAGCCGGGGAGCTGTTTTTT. It encodes CASSPTAGELFF.

By share, this clone ranks as medium-sized. This chain links TRBV11-3 with TRBJ1-4, with 8 nucleotides matching TRBD1. V shed 3 bases, J shed 7 bases, and the junction held 7 bases outside the gene matches. Germline V gene data show CDR1 as SGHNT and CDR2 as YENEEA. The CDR3 is 15 amino acids. The DNA for the CDR3 is TGTGCCAGCAGCTTGGCCAACAGGGGGGGTGAAAAACTGTTTTTT. Protein sequence: CASSLANRGGEKLFF.

Judged by abundance, this clone is medium-sized. The rearrangement links TRBV6-8 to TRBJ1-5, with D perhaps matching TRBD1 (5 bases). Germline V gene data show CDR1 as MNHGY and CDR2 as SAAAGT. Trimming shortened V by 6 bases and J by 1 base, and 16 bases separated the two germline ends. CDR3 length equals 16 residues. The CDR3 DNA reads as TGTGCCAGCAGGGTCCCGAGCGGGGGGAGCAATCAGCCCCAGCATTTT. Translation gives CASRVPSGGSNQPQHF.